The clone carrying this T cell receptor beta chain occurred a few times. The antigen is undetermined. V was clipped by 7 bases and J by 3 bases, with 10 bases between them. Germline loops: CDR1 MNHNS, CDR2 SASEGT. This CDR3 is built from 14 residues. Researchers made TCR beta libraries by using iRepertoire HTBI primers and running Arm-PCR on CDR3 regions. TCRdb recomputed calls from the multiplex PCR reads with MiXCR, one row per CDR3 protein. The top ten clones hold 7.8% of a sample with approximately 400,000 distinct CDR3 sequences, 15% of them seen once. The data were taken from a study of regulatory T cells in long-lasting Graves disease. The time point denotes: newly diagnosed GD, antithyroid drugs for less than 3 months. RNA extracted from PBMCs served as the sequencing template. Broader study findings: Newly diagnosed patients had higher TCR diversity than persistent Graves' patients did. Newly diagnosed disease favored TRBV20-1 and TRBJ2-1 over persistent disease.

The same sample was also used in a study of T cells in Graves' hyperthyroidism and ophthalmopathy. From that study: Those patients with uncontrolled infection, other autoimmune disease, pregnancy or lactation were excluded.

The genes are TRBV6-1 and TRBJ2-6; D perhaps matches TRBD1 (5 bases). The receptor was derived from a woman aged 40 to 49 with Graves disease. The source material was peripheral blood mononuclear cells (PBMCs), sampled at new diagnosis, from a patient treated with antithyroid drugs. In DNA, the CDR3 is TGTGCCAGCACCCTTAGGGGTGGGGCCAACGTCCTGACTTTC. Translated, it gives CASTLRGGANVLTF.